What follows are 7 T cell receptor beta chains derived from one specimen sequenced in a study of cytotoxic CD8 clonotypes in ibrutinib-treated CLL. Measured with immunoSEQ multiplex PCR; TCRdb has only the in-frame clones, and not every one. The sample includes approximately 33,000 clones, 69% of them seen just once. The source was PBMCs, collected before ibrutinib treatment. These TCRs come from a human donor with chronic lymphocytic leukemia.

This rearrangement joins TRBV9 to TRBJ2-1; D is uncertain. Germline V gene sequence: CDR1 SGDLS, CDR2 YYNGEE. Trimming took 4 bases from V and 9 from J, leaving 17 bases between them. CDR3 length: 14 amino acids. DNA of the CDR3: TGTGCCAGCAGCATCCCCGACTGGCGCAGTGAGCAGTTCTTC. Protein: CASSIPDWRSEQFF.

DNA for the CDR3: TGTGCCAGCAGTTACGGGTCTGGGACAGCTAACTATGGCTACACCTTC. Translated, it gives CASSYGSGTANYGYTF. The V call is TRBV6-5, the J call TRBJ1-2; 7 bases map to TRBD1. The CDR3 sequence is 16 residues long. After removal of 2 bases from V and 0 bases from J, the junction contained 6 bases not matched to a gene. CDR1 is MNHEY and CDR2 is SVGAGI in the germline V gene.

The chain carries TRBV7-3 and TRBJ2-1; possible D gene TRBD2, 5 bases. The germline V and J ends were trimmed by 5 bases and 4 bases, with 18 bases remaining between them. Germline V gives CDR1 SGHTA, CDR2 FQGTGA. The CDR3 loop spans 16 amino acids. This CDR3 reads CASSVFPSAGYNEQFF. Written as DNA, the CDR3 is TGTGCCAGCAGCGTATTTCCTAGTGCGGGTTACAATGAGCAGTTCTTC.

The chain joins TRBV30 to TRBJ2-3, with D unclear. Trimming left V 3 bases short and J 2 bases short, with 12 bases between. This CDR3 has 14 residues. From germline, CDR1 is GTSNPN and CDR2 SVGIG (reference sequence). CDR3 residues: CAWRLGKNTDTQYF. The CDR3 bases are TGTGCCTGGAGGCTTGGGAAAAACACAGATACGCAGTATTTT.

A few counts support this clone. The rearrangement joins TRBV4-1 to TRBJ1-1, with a possible D match to TRBD1 (5 bases). This CDR3 is built from 16 residues. Germline CDR1 and CDR2: MGHRA and YSYEKL. With 1 base removed from V and 6 bases from J, the gap between germline ends came to 18 bases. The CDR3 DNA reads as TGCGCCAGCAGCCAAGTCGCCCGGGACTTTAGCGCTGAAGCTTTCTTT. This sequence encodes CASSQVARDFSAEAFF.

The rearrangement uses TRBV28 and TRBJ1-1; D unclear. Between the trimmed V and J ends, which lost 5 bases and 0 bases, there was a span of 10 bases. Germline lookup yields CDR1 MDHEN and CDR2 SYDVKM. The CDR3 consists of 14 residues. Written as DNA, the CDR3 is TGTGCCAGCAGTCTGCACGATATGAACACTGAAGCTTTCTTT. Residues: CASSLHDMNTEAFF.

The gene calls are TRBV5-8 and TRBJ1-2; 10 nucleotides align to TRBD1. Germline lookup yields CDR1 SGHTS and CDR2 YDEGEE. After removal of 4 bases from V and 2 bases from J, the junction contained 5 bases not matched to a gene. This CDR3 contains 15 residues. The CDR3 loop reads CASSDPGQGNYGYTF. CDR3 coding DNA: TGTGCCAGCAGCGATCCGGGACAGGGGAACTATGGCTACACCTTC.